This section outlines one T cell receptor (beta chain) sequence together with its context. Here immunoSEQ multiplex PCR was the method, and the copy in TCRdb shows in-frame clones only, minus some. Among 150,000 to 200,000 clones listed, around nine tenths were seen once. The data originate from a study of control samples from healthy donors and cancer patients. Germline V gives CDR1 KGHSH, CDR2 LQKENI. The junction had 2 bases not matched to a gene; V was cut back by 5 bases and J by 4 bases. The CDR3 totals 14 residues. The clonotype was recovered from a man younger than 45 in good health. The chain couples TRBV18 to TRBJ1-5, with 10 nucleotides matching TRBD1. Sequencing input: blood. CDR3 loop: CASSAGQGNQPQHF. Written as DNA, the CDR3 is TGTGCCAGCTCAGCGGGACAGGGGAATCAGCCCCAGCATTTT.